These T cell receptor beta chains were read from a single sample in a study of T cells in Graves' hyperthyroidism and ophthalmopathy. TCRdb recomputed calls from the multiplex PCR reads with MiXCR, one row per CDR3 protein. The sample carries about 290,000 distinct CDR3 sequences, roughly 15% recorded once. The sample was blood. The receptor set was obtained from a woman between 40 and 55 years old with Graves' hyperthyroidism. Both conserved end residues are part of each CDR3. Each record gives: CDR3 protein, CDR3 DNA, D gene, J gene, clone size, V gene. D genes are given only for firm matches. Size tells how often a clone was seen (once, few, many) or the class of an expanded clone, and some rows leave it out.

CASSPPNSADTQYF TGTGCCAGCAGCCCCCCCAACAGCGCAGATACGCAGTATTTT NA TRBJ2-3 many TRBV9
CASMSGALKETQYF TGTGCCAGCATGAGCGGGGCCCTTAAAGAGACCCAGTACTTC TRBD2 TRBJ2-5 many TRBV6-1
CASSPQGADTEAFF TGTGCCAGCTCACCACAGGGGGCGGACACTGAAGCTTTCTTT TRBD1 TRBJ1-1 many TRBV18
CSAIGPLGYTESFF TGCAGTGCTATAGGGCCCTTGGGGTACACTGAATCTTTCTTC NA TRBJ1-1 NA TRBV20-1
CASSLRGGGYQPQHF TGTGCCAGCAGTTTAAGGGGAGGGGGATATCAGCCCCAGCATTTT NA TRBJ1-5 many TRBV28
CSARDNPVSGYTF TGCAGTGCTAGAGATAATCCCGTCTCTGGCTACACCTTC NA TRBJ1-2 few TRBV20-1
CSVERRRAASNYGYTF TGCAGCGTTGAAAGGAGAAGGGCAGCCTCTAACTATGGCTACACCTTC NA TRBJ1-2 many TRBV29-1
CASRSVRLSGTEAFF TGTGCCAGCAGATCTGTCAGGCTCAGCGGCACTGAAGCTTTCTTT NA TRBJ1-1 many TRBV12-3/TRBV12-4
CASRPRAYNEQFF TGTGCCAGCAGGCCCAGAGCCTACAATGAGCAGTTCTTC NA TRBJ2-1 NA TRBV6-1
CATSRDRGFYEQYF TGTGCCACCAGCAGAGATAGAGGGTTCTACGAGCAGTACTTC NA TRBJ2-7 many TRBV15
CASSPGLQGSNYGYTF TGTGCCAGCAGTCCCGGTCTGCAGGGCTCTAACTATGGCTACACCTTC NA TRBJ1-2 many TRBV12-3/TRBV12-4
CASSYTDSQVYGYTF TGTGCCAGCAGTTACACCGACAGTCAGGTATATGGCTACACCTTC NA TRBJ1-2 NA TRBV6-5
CASSLDGGSSGNTIYF TGTGCCAGCAGCTTAGATGGGGGGAGCTCTGGAAACACCATATATTTT NA TRBJ1-3 NA TRBV11-2
CASSQDPGENEKLFF TGTGCCAGCAGCCAAGACCCGGGGGAGAATGAAAAACTGTTTTTT NA TRBJ1-4 many TRBV3-1
CASSEALAGGGGMHTQYF TGTGCCAGCAGTGAAGCCCTAGCGGGGGGGGGGGGGATGCATACGCAGTATTTT TRBD2 TRBJ2-3 NA TRBV2
CSARPTGGNQPQHF TGCAGTGCTAGACCGACTGGGGGGAATCAGCCCCAGCATTTT NA TRBJ1-5 many TRBV20-1
CASREPGRNYGYTF TGTGCCAGCAGGGAACCGGGACGGAACTATGGCTACACCTTC NA TRBJ1-2 few TRBV5-6
CASSLDPRDTGYTF TGTGCCAGCAGCTTAGACCCCCGGGACACTGGCTACACCTTC NA TRBJ1-2 many TRBV7-2
CASSRGLWNSPLHF TGTGCCAGCAGCAGGGGATTATGGAATTCACCCCTCCACTTT NA TRBJ1-6 many TRBV5-6
CASSRPPPSETQYF TGCGCCAGCAGCCGCCCCCCGCCTTCGGAGACCCAGTACTTC NA TRBJ2-5 many TRBV5-1
CASLPSRTVNTEAFF TGTGCCAGCCTACCCTCCCGGACAGTGAACACTGAAGCTTTCTTT NA TRBJ1-1 NA TRBV19
CASSLGAGGQETQYF TGTGCCAGCAGCTTAGGGGCGGGAGGGCAAGAGACCCAGTACTTC TRBD2 TRBJ2-5 many TRBV7-8
CSAWTGEAQHF TGCAGTGCCTGGACTGGGGAGGCCCAGCATTTT NA TRBJ1-5 many TRBV20-1
CSARDLKKSDTQYF TGCAGTGCTAGAGATCTTAAGAAATCAGATACGCAGTATTTT NA TRBJ2-3 many TRBV20-1
CASSLAQGPQYF TGTGCCAGCAGCTTAGCGCAGGGTCCCCAGTACTTC NA TRBJ2-5 many TRBV7-9
CASSTGQRTDTQYF TGTGCCAGCAGTACGGGACAGCGCACAGATACGCAGTATTTT TRBD1 TRBJ2-3 NA TRBV6-2/TRBV6-3
CASSLTGRNEKLFF TGTGCCAGCAGCTTGACAGGGCGAAATGAAAAACTGTTTTTT TRBD1 TRBJ1-4 many TRBV2
CASSEWTGSTGANVLTF TGTGCCAGCAGTGAGTGGACAGGATCTACAGGGGCCAACGTCCTGACTTTC TRBD1 TRBJ2-6 NA TRBV6-1
CASSLGQDNQPQHF TGTGCCAGCAGCTTAGGACAGGACAATCAGCCCCAGCATTTT NA TRBJ1-5 many TRBV7-9
CASSGRRNTEAFF TGTGCCAGCTCAGGACGTAGGAACACTGAAGCTTTCTTT NA TRBJ1-1 many TRBV18
CASSPGTGEGNQPQHF TGTGCCAGCAGTCCCGGGACAGGGGAGGGCAATCAGCCCCAGCATTTT TRBD1 TRBJ1-5 few TRBV6-1
CASSQETSGYNEQFF TGTGCCAGCAGCCAAGAGACTAGCGGGTACAATGAGCAGTTCTTC TRBD2 TRBJ2-1 many TRBV3-1
CASSSQVGLSNQPQHF TGTGCCAGCAGCTCACAGGTGGGGCTATCCAATCAGCCCCAGCATTTT NA TRBJ1-5 many TRBV7-2
CASSLNGNNEQFF TGTGCCAGCAGCTTGAACGGTAACAATGAGCAGTTCTTC NA TRBJ2-1 many TRBV11-2
CASSGTSDHEQYF TGTGCCAGCTCCGGGACTAGCGATCACGAGCAGTACTTC TRBD2 TRBJ2-7 NA TRBV2
CAWSVGGRDNGELFF TGTGCCTGGAGTGTAGGCGGGAGAGATAACGGGGAGCTGTTTTTT TRBD2 TRBJ2-2 few TRBV30
CASSSRTGIYSNQPQHF TGTGCCAGCAGTTCCCGGACAGGGATTTATAGCAATCAGCCCCAGCATTTT TRBD1 TRBJ1-5 many TRBV12-3/TRBV12-4
CASSWGAAGELFF TGTGCCAGCAGCTGGGGTGCGGCCGGGGAGCTGTTTTTT NA TRBJ2-2 many TRBV7-6
CASSFLARPNYGYTF TGTGCCAGCAGCTTTCTCGCCCGACCTAACTATGGCTACACCTTC NA TRBJ1-2 many TRBV5-6
CASRVGIGAGNTIYF TGTGCCAGCAGGGTCGGCATCGGGGCTGGAAACACCATATATTTT NA TRBJ1-3 many TRBV6-1
CASSPGDARGAGDETQYF TGTGCCAGCAGCCCGGGGGACGCACGAGGAGCGGGAGACGAGACCCAGTACTTC TRBD2 TRBJ2-5 many TRBV11-3
CASKSGGDQPQHF TGTGCCAGCAAGTCCGGTGGAGATCAGCCCCAGCATTTT NA TRBJ1-5 many TRBV12-3/TRBV12-4
CASSSTSGRARTGELFF TGTGCCAGCAGTTCTACTAGCGGGAGGGCTCGGACCGGGGAGCTGTTTTTT TRBD2 TRBJ2-2 NA TRBV12-3/TRBV12-4
CASGLTGSLTGELFF TGTGCTAGTGGTTTGACCGGGAGTTTAACCGGGGAGCTGTTTTTT NA TRBJ2-2 NA TRBV12-5
CASSIHHGQGRINTEAFF TGTGCCAGTAGTATACATCATGGTCAGGGGAGGATTAACACTGAAGCTTTCTTT NA TRBJ1-1 many TRBV19
CASSLGGSDTQYF TGTGCCAGCAGCTTAGGGGGCTCAGATACGCAGTATTTT TRBD1 TRBJ2-3 many TRBV5-1
CASSFTGTGELFF TGTGCCAGCAGTTTCACAGGGACCGGGGAGCTGTTTTTT NA TRBJ2-2 many TRBV12-3/TRBV12-4
CASSRITSGSGGLETQYF TGTGCCAGCAGTCGCATAACTAGCGGGAGTGGCGGGTTAGAGACCCAGTACTTC TRBD2 TRBJ2-5 many TRBV28
CAWSLTKLAGREEQYF TGTGCCTGGAGTCTTACGAAGCTAGCGGGAAGAGAAGAGCAGTACTTC TRBD2 TRBJ2-7 many TRBV30
CASWTGSPEAFF TGTGCCAGCTGGACAGGGAGCCCTGAAGCTTTCTTT TRBD1 TRBJ1-1 NA TRBV10-3